The clone carrying this T cell receptor beta chain appeared once. Its antigen is unknown. This CDR3 is 13 amino acids long. Trimming at V came to 8 bases and at J to 3 bases, leaving 4 bases not matched to a gene. CDR1 and CDR2 (germline): MDHEN, SYDVKM. These data come from a study of cytotoxic CD8 clonotypes in ibrutinib-treated CLL. Study-wide background: Response specimens were obtained following a median treatment duration of about 12 months, with a range of 6 to 36.

The method was immunoSEQ multiplex PCR; TCRdb's version includes in-frame clones alone and lacks a portion of them. The repertoire holds 150,000 or so clones, with about 70% as singletons. Findings of the study overall: Treatment left the uncommon public clonotypes either contracted or stable in frequency.

The chain recombines TRBV28 with TRBJ2-1; 7 bases line up with TRBD2. This sequence was found in a human donor with chronic lymphocytic leukemia. The source was PBMCs, collected after 24 months of ibrutinib treatment. The CDR3 protein is CASRDYYYNEQFF. The CDR3 DNA reads TGTGCCAGCCGGGACTACTACTACAATGAGCAGTTCTTC.